These 23 T cell receptor beta chains were sequenced from one sample in a study of blood T cells in healthy people across ages. Using a J-beta primer mix together with a sample-barcoded 5' primer, a second PCR was run for about 6 to 11 cycles. MiXCR, applied by TCRdb to the 5' RACE reads, yields one record per CDR3 protein. The data hold roughly 2 million distinct CDR3 sequences, with about 50% observed a single time. Sequenced sample: blood. The receptors stem from a woman in her thirties or forties in good health.

The V and J genes are TRBV5-1 and TRBJ1-1; tentatively, D is TRBD1 (6 bases). Trimming left V 2 bases short and J 3 bases short, with 11 bases between. Germline V gene data show CDR1 as SGHRS and CDR2 as YFSETQ. The CDR3 loop spans 14 amino acids. The CDR3 reads CASSLDRSYTEAFF. CDR3 nucleotide sequence: TGCGCCAGCAGCTTAGACAGGTCCTACACTGAAGCTTTCTTT.

In its sample, this clonotype was seen a few times. This chain joins TRBV5-6 and TRBJ2-5; D perhaps matches TRBD1 (6 bases). From germline, CDR1 is SGHDT and CDR2 YYEEEE. V lost 5 bases to trimming and J lost 3 bases, with 17 bases between them. The CDR3 is 15 amino acids. Written as DNA, the CDR3 is TGTGCCAGCAGAAGGCGGACCTACAGGGAAGAGACCCAGTACTTC. It is translated as CASRRRTYREETQYF.

J is TRBJ2-7 and V is TRBV7-9; D is undetermined. The CDR3 is 13 amino acids. Germline values: CDR1 SEHNR, CDR2 FQNEAQ (reference sequence). Trimming took 1 base from V and 4 from J, leaving 8 bases between them. CDR3 residues: CASSLEMEYEQYF. DNA for the CDR3: TGTGCCAGCAGCTTAGAGATGGAGTACGAGCAGTACTTC.

The chain joins TRBV6-4 to TRBJ2-1; 8 positions agree with TRBD2. CDR1 and CDR2 from the germline V gene are MRHNA and SNTAGT. This CDR3 has 14 residues. V trimming: 2 bases; J trimming: 11 bases; junction bases outside the gene matches: 8. The CDR3 region has the DNA TGTGCCAGCAGTGACGGCGTTAGCGGGGCCAAGCAGTTCTTC. Encoded protein: CASSDGVSGAKQFF.

This clonotype was detected a few times. The genes are TRBV28 and TRBJ2-3; tentatively, D is TRBD2 (7 bases). Trimming left V 3 bases short and J 0 bases short, with 31 bases between. The CDR3 extends over 22 amino acids. Germline lookup yields CDR1 MDHEN and CDR2 SYDVKM. The CDR3 DNA reads TGTGCCAGCAGTTTTTTGGGGGGCCCAGCGGGGTGGCCCGCGACTAGCACAGATACGCAGTATTTT. This encodes CASSFLGGPAGWPATSTDTQYF. The full variable domain, its missing parts supplied by reference TRBV28 and TRBJ2-3, is DVKVTQSSRYLVKRTGEKVFLECVQDMDHENMFWYRQDPGLGLRLIYFSYDVKMKEKGDIPEGYSVSREKKERFSLILESASTNQTSMYLCASSFLGGPAGWPATSTDTQYFGPGTRLTVL.

This clonotype showed up just a few times. J is TRBJ2-5 and V is TRBV6-4, with D possibly being TRBD1 (5 bases). This CDR3 has 13 residues. Per germline, CDR1 MRHNA and CDR2 SNTAGT. V was clipped by 4 bases and J by 5 bases, with 11 bases between them. CDR3 region: CASSARVGETQYF. The CDR3 DNA follows: TGTGCCAGCAGTGCCAGGGTCGGGGAGACCCAGTACTTC.

V gene TRBV9 combines with J gene TRBJ2-7; possibly TRBD2 for D (6 bases). The germline CDR1 and CDR2 sequences are SGDLS and YYNGEE. The CDR3 spans 14 residues. Trimming pared 4 bases from V and 8 bases from J, leaving 19 bases between. CDR3 DNA sequence: TGTGCCAGCAGCCCTGGGACTCGCGCCCCCCAGCAGTACTTC. This sequence encodes CASSPGTRAPQQYF. The complete variable domain, with remaining parts taken from reference TRBV9 and TRBJ2-7, reads DSGVTQTPKHLITATGQRVTLRCSPRSGDLSVYWYQQSLDQGLQFLIQYYNGEERAKGNILERFSAQQFPDLHSELNLSSLELGDSALYFCASSPGTRAPQQYFGPGTRLTVT.

The rearrangement uses TRBV20-1 and TRBJ2-7; 7 bases line up with TRBD2. Trimming removed 6 bases from V and 5 bases from J; junction bases left unmatched: 7. The germline V gene encodes CDR1 DFQATT and CDR2 SNEGSKA (reference sequence). The CDR3 extends over 12 amino acids. The CDR3 sequence: CSAREDGHEQYF. For the CDR3, the DNA is TGCAGTGCACGGGAGGACGGCCACGAGCAGTACTTC.

V gene TRBV4-3 combines with J gene TRBJ1-5; D gene ambiguous. CDR1 and CDR2 from the germline V gene are LGHNA and YSLEER. The CDR3 is 16 amino acids. V lost 0 bases and J lost 1, with 10 bases in between. The CDR3 loop reads CASSQDGPASNQPQHF. CDR3 nucleotides: TGCGCCAGCAGCCAAGATGGGCCAGCAAGCAATCAGCCCCAGCATTTT.

This clonotype was detected once. The rearrangement joins TRBV14 to TRBJ1-1; D not certain. The ends were cut back, 5 bases at V and 0 bases at J, with 7 bases in the middle. CDR3 size: 13 residues. CDR1 is SGHDN and CDR2 is FVKESK in the germline V gene. The CDR3 loop is CASSEFMNTEAFF. The CDR3 DNA is TGTGCCAGCAGCGAGTTCATGAACACTGAAGCTTTCTTT.

This clonotype came up a few times. The V call is TRBV28, the J call TRBJ2-1, with D perhaps TRBD2 (6 bases). Trimming stripped 5 bases from V and 6 bases from J, with 14 bases between. The CDR3 consists of 14 residues. Germline V gene data show CDR1 as MDHEN and CDR2 as SYDVKM. CDR3 sequence reads: CASSPGTALNEQFF. CDR3 coding DNA: TGTGCCAGCAGTCCCGGGACTGCACTCAATGAGCAGTTCTTC.

This clonotype has just a few counts. The chain joins TRBV5-4 to TRBJ2-1; TRBD1 or TRBD2 may be the D gene (6 bases each). V was pared by 2 bases and J by 8 bases, with 11 bases between. CDR1 SGHNT and CDR2 YYREEE come from the germline V gene (reference sequence). The CDR3 contains 13 residues. CDR3 in amino acids: CASSFGGGDEQFF. The DNA for the CDR3 is TGTGCCAGCAGCTTCGGGGGCGGGGATGAGCAGTTCTTC.

The chain couples TRBV20-1 to TRBJ2-2, with TRBD2 identical over 9 bases. Germline V CDR1 and CDR2: DFQATT, SNEGSKA (reference sequence). The CDR3 sequence is 14 residues long. J lost 0 bases, V lost 6 bases, and 2 bases had no gene match. CDR3 nucleotide sequence: TGCAGTGCAGCTAGCGGGACGAACACCGGGGAGCTGTTTTTT. It codes for CSAASGTNTGELFF.

This clonotype was seen once. J is TRBJ2-3 and V is TRBV18; D gene ambiguous. CDR1 and CDR2 from the germline V gene are KGHSH and LQKENI. The CDR3 is 14 residues long. Deletions cut 6 bases from V and 6 bases from J, with 16 bases between. The DNA for the CDR3 is TGTGCCAGCTCCACCCGAGTCAAAGGGGATACGCAGTATTTT. Amino acid sequence: CASSTRVKGDTQYF.

This clonotype was counted between two and nine times. The CDR3 DNA sequence: TGCAGTGCTAGTAGGCAGAGTAGCTCCTACGAGCAGTACTTC. Residues: CSASRQSSSYEQYF. V usage is TRBV20-1 and J usage is TRBJ2-7; D not certain. Per the germline V gene, CDR1 is DFQATT and CDR2 is SNEGSKA (reference sequence). The CDR3 contains 14 residues. The germline V and J ends were trimmed by 3 bases and 0 bases, with 12 bases remaining between them.

This clonotype was seen a single time. The gene calls are TRBV29-1 and TRBJ1-1; D ambiguous. The CDR3 contains 17 residues. V was cut by 4 bases and J by 0 bases, with 21 bases left in between. Germline V lookup: CDR1 SQVTM, CDR2 ANQGSEA. Here the CDR3 reads CSVVFQAIRLMNTEAFF. The CDR3, as DNA: TGCAGCGTTGTATTCCAGGCTATCCGGTTGATGAACACTGAAGCTTTCTTT.

The gene calls are TRBV12-3 or TRBV12-4 and TRBJ2-2, with 7 bases that match TRBD1. The CDR3 runs 14 residues. V lost 6 bases to trimming and J lost 3 bases; unmatched junction nucleotides: 4. The CDR3 loop is CASRQDRDTGELFF. The CDR3 nucleotides are TGTGCCAGCAGGCAAGACAGGGACACCGGGGAGCTGTTTTTT.

This clonotype has just a few counts. CDR3: CASSFLVGWTQYF. The CDR3 DNA is TGTGCCAGCAGTTTCCTGGTCGGTTGGACCCAGTACTTC. The J gene is TRBJ2-5, the V gene TRBV12-3 or TRBV12-4; D remains unclear. V was cut by 3 bases and J by 7 bases, with 12 bases left in between. The CDR3 loop spans 13 amino acids.

This clonotype came up a few times. The chain recombines TRBV5-6 with TRBJ2-7, with TRBD1 matching 7 bases. The V gene end was trimmed by 4 bases and the J gene end by 3 bases; junction bases not matched to a gene: 4. The CDR3 sequence is 13 residues long. Germline lookup yields CDR1 SGHDT and CDR2 YYEEEE. CDR3 region: CASSEDRRYEQYF. The CDR3 DNA follows: TGTGCCAGCAGCGAGGACAGGCGCTACGAGCAGTACTTC.

This rearrangement joins TRBV20-1 to TRBJ2-5; D might be TRBD2 (6 bases). The V gene's germline CDR1 is DFQATT and CDR2 SNEGSKA (reference sequence). The V and J ends lost 6 bases and 2 bases respectively, with 13 bases between them. The CDR3 covers 13 residues. The CDR3 DNA reads TGCAGTGCGGGGAGGTTACATCAAGAGACCCAGTACTTC. Protein product: CSAGRLHQETQYF.

Turning to this clonotype: The junction differs from germline at one of its ends, possibly a read error. The chain combines TRBV7-7 with TRBJ2-4; D remains ambiguous. Germline V gene data show CDR1 as SSHAT and CDR2 as FNYEAQ (reference sequence). The CDR3 spans 16 residues. The CDR3 reads CASSLDPEGAKNIQYF. The CDR3 DNA reads TGTGCTAGCAGCCTCGACCCAGAAGGAGCCAAAAACATTCAGTACTTC.

The CDR3, as DNA: TGCAGTGCTTACCGGGACACCTACAATGAGCAGTTCTTC. It specifies CSAYRDTYNEQFF. V usage is TRBV20-1 and J usage is TRBJ2-1; D may be TRBD1 (6 bases). Germline CDR1 is DFQATT and CDR2 is SNEGSKA (reference sequence). Trimming removed 5 bases at V and 2 bases at J, with 10 bases between. The CDR3 has 13 residues.

This clonotype was detected a few times. The chain combines TRBV20-1 with TRBJ2-3; the D gene is possibly TRBD2 (6 bases). The CDR3 is 13 amino acids. Germline assignment: CDR1 DFQATT and CDR2 SNEGSKA (reference sequence). Trimming took off 6 bases at V and 5 bases at J, with 15 bases between the two ends. DNA for the CDR3: TGCAGTGCAAGCCCCGCGGGGAGAGATACGCAGTATTTT. Its translation: CSASPAGRDTQYF.